Described below is a single T cell receptor (beta chain) sequence and its context. The antigen remains undetermined. This CDR3 region has 15 residues. The V gene's germline CDR1 is SQVTM and CDR2 ANQGSEA. V gave up 5 bases and J gave up 3 bases; unmatched junction bases: 9. This specimen belongs to a study of cytomegalovirus exposure and HLA in healthy donors. Study observations and caveats: Certain indistinguishable V segments, among them TRBV6-2 and TRBV6-3, were excluded.

PCR employed 60 Vbeta and 13 Jbeta primers. TCRdb keeps only in-frame clones here, not all; method: immunoSEQ multiplex PCR. The sample holds fewer than 120,000 clones, 75% to 80% seen once. This TCR was sampled from a woman aged 25 to 45 in good health and CMV-seronegative. Sequenced input: PBMCs. The chain joins TRBV29-1 to TRBJ2-3, with 9 positions matching TRBD2. CDR3 DNA: TGCAGCGTTTGGTTGCGGGGGGGCGGTACAGATACGCAGTATTTT. Encoded protein: CSVWLRGGGTDTQYF.